Below are 13 T cell receptor beta chains sequenced from a single sample in a study of T cell changes during pregnancy in multiple sclerosis. Repertoires were generated with immunoSEQ multiplex PCR, while TCRdb's copy carries only in-frame clones and drops some. The sample consists of roughly 50,000 clones, approximately 94% of them appearing once. Material: CD8+ T cells from peripheral blood mononuclear cells, obtained in the third trimester of pregnancy. These receptors came from a female donor with multiple sclerosis, enrolled in a pregnancy study.

The chain is built from TRBV23-1 and TRBJ2-7, with 7 bases aligning to TRBD1. TRBV23-1 is flagged as an ORF with uncertain function. Trimming removed 4 bases from V and 6 bases from J; junction bases left unmatched: 12. The CDR3 length is 15 residues. The CDR3 loop reads CASSRSFGTVGEQYF. The DNA for the CDR3 is TGCGCCAGCAGTCGCTCCTTTGGGACAGTGGGCGAGCAGTACTTC.

This sequence joins TRBV28 and TRBJ2-7; 7 bases align to TRBD1. The length of the CDR3 is 16 residues. Germline CDR1 and CDR2: MDHEN and SYDVKM. Trimming removed 3 bases from V and 0 bases from J; junction bases left unmatched: 8. CDR3 residues: CASSFPGQAPSYEQYF. In nucleotides, the CDR3 is TGTGCCAGCAGTTTCCCCGGACAGGCACCCTCCTACGAGCAGTACTTC.

The chain links TRBV5-5 to TRBJ2-7, with TRBD1 identical over 10 bases. The V gene's germline CDR1 is SGHKS and CDR2 YYEKEE (reference sequence). Trimming removed 3 bases from V and 2 bases from J; junction bases left unmatched: 2. This CDR3 has 14 residues. The CDR3 spells CASSSGQGAYEQYF. CDR3 bases: TGTGCCAGCAGCTCCGGACAGGGGGCCTACGAGCAGTACTTC.

This chain connects TRBV5-1 to TRBJ1-4; TRBD1 might be the D (6 bases). With 1 base removed from V and 5 bases from J, the gap between germline ends came to 12 bases. The germline CDR1 and CDR2 sequences are SGHRS and YFSETQ. The CDR3 covers 15 residues. The CDR3 bases are TGCGCCAGCAGCTTGCGCTCAGGGGAGAATGAAAAACTGTTTTTT. This sequence encodes CASSLRSGENEKLFF.

The gene calls are TRBV6-6 and TRBJ2-1; the D gene is possibly TRBD1 (5 bases). In germline, CDR1 is MNHNY, CDR2 SVGAGI (reference sequence). The V end lost 5 bases, the J end lost 5 bases, and 7 bases lay between the germline ends. This CDR3 is built from 12 residues. This CDR3 reads CASSHRNNEQFF. CDR3 in DNA: TGTGCCAGCAGTCACAGGAACAATGAGCAGTTCTTC.

V gene TRBV19 combines with J gene TRBJ2-7, with 7 bases fitting TRBD2. The germline V gene encodes CDR1 LNHDA and CDR2 SQIVND (reference sequence). The CDR3 sequence is 13 residues long. Losses at the gene ends were 6 bases for V and 6 bases for J; bases not matched to a gene: 8. The CDR3 sequence is CASRGREKLEQYF. CDR3 DNA: TGTGCCAGTAGAGGGCGGGAGAAACTCGAGCAGTACTTC. The full variable domain, with the rest looked up from reference TRBV19 and TRBJ2-7, is DGGITQSPKYLFRKEGQNVTLSCEQNLNHDAMYWYRQDPGQGLRLIYYSQIVNDFQKGDIAEGYSVSREKKESFPLTVTSAQKNPTAFYLCASRGREKLEQYFGPGTRLTVT.

In this sample, this clone turned up once. The chain couples TRBV12-5 to TRBJ2-1, with D tentatively TRBD2 (5 bases). This CDR3 is 15 amino acids long. The V end lost 0 bases, the J end lost 6 bases, and 12 bases lay between the germline ends. Per the germline V gene, CDR1 is LGHNT and CDR2 is FRNRAP. CDR3 sequence: CASGLVPSRGNEQFF. DNA of the CDR3: TGTGCTAGTGGTTTGGTACCTTCCCGGGGCAATGAGCAGTTCTTC.

The chain has TRBV30 and TRBJ1-3; D uncertain. Trimming took 4 bases from V and 4 from J, leaving 8 bases between them. The length of the CDR3 is 12 residues. From germline, CDR1 is GTSNPN and CDR2 SVGIG (reference sequence). The CDR3 DNA sequence: TGTGCCTGGACAGTTAAGGGAAACACCATATATTTT. It codes for CAWTVKGNTIYF.

The gene calls are TRBV27 and TRBJ2-7; tentatively, D is TRBD2 (6 bases). Trimming took off 5 bases at V and 2 bases at J, with 10 bases between the two ends. The germline CDR1 and CDR2 sequences are MNHEY and SMNVEV (reference sequence). The CDR3 length is 13 residues. CDR3 sequence reads: CASSLLATYEQYF. The CDR3 nucleotides are TGTGCCAGCAGTCTCCTAGCGACCTACGAGCAGTACTTC.

This clone was recorded only once. The V and J genes are TRBV30 and TRBJ1-1, with 7 nucleotides matching TRBD1. Germline CDR1 GTSNPN, CDR2 SVGIG (reference sequence). Trimming took 4 bases from V and 0 from J; bases not matched to a gene: 20. The CDR3 extends over 19 amino acids. CDR3 coding DNA: TGTGCCTGGAACCTACGGTGGGTGTCGGGACAGAGCATGAACACTGAAGCTTTCTTT. This encodes CAWNLRWVSGQSMNTEAFF.

The chain combines TRBV7-6 with TRBJ2-1; D possibly corresponds to TRBD2 (5 bases). The V and J ends lost 3 bases and 9 bases respectively, with 15 bases between them. This CDR3 is built from 14 residues. Germline loops: CDR1 SGHVS, CDR2 FNYEAQ. The CDR3 DNA reads TGTGCCAGCAGCTTCGAGGGTGATAGCCTTGAGCAGTTCTTC. Amino acid sequence: CASSFEGDSLEQFF.

This clone appeared a single time. This chain links TRBV9 with TRBJ2-1, with D unclear. V lost 2 bases to trimming and J lost 0 bases, with 12 bases between them. Germline V lookup: CDR1 SGDLS, CDR2 YYNGEE. This CDR3 has 16 amino acids. The CDR3 DNA sequence: TGTGCCAGCAGCGTTCAGTGGCGGAGCTCCTACAATGAGCAGTTCTTC. This gives the protein CASSVQWRSSYNEQFF.

This rearrangement joins TRBV4-3 to TRBJ2-3; D is unresolved. Trimming took 0 bases from V and 1 from J, leaving 14 bases between them. CDR1 is LGHNA, CDR2 YSLEER, per germline. The CDR3 has 17 amino acids. CDR3: CASSQDFNSGRTDTQYF. CDR3 bases: TGCGCCAGCAGCCAAGATTTTAATAGTGGTCGCACAGATACGCAGTATTTT.